This TCR beta chain is drawn from a study of blood T cells in healthy people across ages. Findings and caveats of the study: Estimated diversity, derived from one million T cells, was regarded as an underestimate.

A second PCR of roughly 7 to 11 cycles used a sample-barcoded 5' primer and a J-beta primer mix. A template-switch adaptor containing 12 random nucleotides labeled each cDNA molecule. TCRdb passed the 5' RACE reads through MiXCR, listing each CDR3 protein once. The table has under 2,000,000 distinct CDR3 sequences, around 48% seen once. A remark on this clonotype: Its antigen is not known.

Each donor gave approximately 9.1 milliliters of peripheral blood. Unmatched junction bases numbered 12, after V lost 2 bases and J lost 3 bases. Germline V CDR1 and CDR2: LNHDA, SQIVND (reference sequence). This CDR3 has 18 amino acids. The chain links TRBV19 to TRBJ2-1, with 8 bases lining up with TRBD1. The sequencing sample was made of blood. The source is a woman aged 40 to 49 in good health. This CDR3 is CASSITSYPTGDYNEQFF. CDR3 sequence (DNA): TGTGCCAGTAGTATAACCTCTTATCCGACAGGGGACTACAATGAGCAGTTCTTC.